A single sample gave rise to the 5 T cell receptor beta chains below, sequenced in a study of shared clonotypes between healthy human individuals (TCRdb year 2020). Library prep was done by the immunoSEQ multiplex PCR assay. This is the immuneACCESS table as TCRdb keeps it, with only in-frame sequences that have V and J called. A part of the clones is gone; compared with another copy, unresolved V genes explain less than half, and the rest is unexplained. Here the sample has hundreds of thousands of clones; 55% to 85% occur a single time. Around 2% of the sample rests with the top ten. Sequencing was done on a sample of memory CD4+ T cells sorted from blood. The cell subset or site label on this specimen signifies: CD45RA-negative fraction. The receptors originated from a woman in her twenties or thirties in good health.

The sample holds one count of this clone. V usage is TRBV5-1 and J usage is TRBJ1-1; possibly TRBD1 for D (5 bases). The V and J ends lost 3 bases and 0 bases respectively, with 9 bases between them. The germline V gene has CDR1 SGHRS and CDR2 YFSETQ. There are 14 residues in the CDR3. The CDR3 DNA reads TGCGCCAGCAGCTCTCGACAGATGAACACTGAAGCTTTCTTT. Encoded protein: CASSSRQMNTEAFF.

The CDR3: CASSPTDRTHEQYF. CDR3 sequence (DNA): TGTGCCAGCAGTCCCACGGACCGCACCCACGAGCAGTACTTC. The chain uses TRBV5-6 and TRBJ2-7; D is unresolved. There are 14 residues in the CDR3. The V and J ends lost 5 bases and 5 bases respectively, with 17 bases between them. Germline assignment: CDR1 SGHDT and CDR2 YYEEEE.

This clone has a handful of counts. The CDR3 DNA sequence: TGTGCCAGTAGACAGGGCTACAATGAGCAGTTCTTC. It encodes CASRQGYNEQFF. This sequence joins TRBV19 and TRBJ2-1; D perhaps matches TRBD1 (6 bases). CDR1 and CDR2 from the germline V gene are LNHDA and SQIVND (reference sequence). The CDR3 has 12 amino acids. Trimming cost V 6 bases and J 3 bases, with 6 bases left between them. Using reference TRBV19 and TRBJ2-1 for the parts outside the CDR3, the full variable domain is DGGITQSPKYLFRKEGQNVTLSCEQNLNHDAMYWYRQDPGQGLRLIYYSQIVNDFQKGDIAEGYSVSREKKESFPLTVTSAQKNPTAFYLCASRQGYNEQFFGPGTRLTVL.

This chain joins TRBV10-1 and TRBJ1-5; D gene uncertain. The V gene lost 8 bases and the J gene lost 0 bases, with 8 bases spanning the gap. CDR3 length equals 13 residues. Looked up from germline, CDR1 is WNHNN and CDR2 is SYGVQD (reference sequence). The CDR3 protein is CASQKDSNQPQHF. The CDR3 DNA follows: TGCGCCAGCCAGAAAGATAGCAATCAGCCCCAGCATTTT.

The chain links TRBV6-1 to TRBJ2-7, with TRBD2 matching over 10 bases. In germline, CDR1 is MNHNS, CDR2 SASEGT. The junction had 6 bases not matched to a gene; V was cut back by 2 bases and J by 2 bases. The CDR3 contains 16 residues. CDR3 sequence reads: CASSERLAGATYEQYF. In DNA, the CDR3 is TGTGCCAGCAGTGAAAGACTAGCGGGCGCCACCTACGAGCAGTACTTC.